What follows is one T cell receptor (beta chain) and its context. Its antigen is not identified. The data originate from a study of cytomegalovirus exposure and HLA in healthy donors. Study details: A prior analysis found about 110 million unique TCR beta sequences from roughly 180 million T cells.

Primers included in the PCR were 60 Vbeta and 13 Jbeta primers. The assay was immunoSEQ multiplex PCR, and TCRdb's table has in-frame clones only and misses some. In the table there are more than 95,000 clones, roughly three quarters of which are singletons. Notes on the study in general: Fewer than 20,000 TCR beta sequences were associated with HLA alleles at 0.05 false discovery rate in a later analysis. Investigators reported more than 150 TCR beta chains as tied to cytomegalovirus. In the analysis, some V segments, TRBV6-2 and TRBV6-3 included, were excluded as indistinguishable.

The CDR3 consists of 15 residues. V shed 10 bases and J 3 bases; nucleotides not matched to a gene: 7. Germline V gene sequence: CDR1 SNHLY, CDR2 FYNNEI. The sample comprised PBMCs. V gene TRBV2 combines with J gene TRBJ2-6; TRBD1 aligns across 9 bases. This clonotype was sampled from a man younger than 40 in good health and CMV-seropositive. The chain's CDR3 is CATHRGRGGANVLTF. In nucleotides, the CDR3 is TGTGCCACCCACAGGGGGCGGGGTGGGGCCAACGTCCTGACTTTC.